Sequencing of this T cell receptor beta chain was carried out in a study of T cells expressing NK-cell markers. Study information: Repertoires of TCR beta were obtained from T cells sorted as CD3+CD56+NKG2C+, CD3+CD56+NKG2C- and CD3+CD56-NKG2C+. Seven of eight sequenced donors tested HCMV-seropositive; one tested seronegative. Broader study findings: Dominant NKG2C+ clonotypes were found to form about 1.0-7.0% of CD8+ T cells in 5 or 6 donors. The CD3+CD56-NKG2C+ fraction of a handful of donors was likewise dominated by these clonotypes.

Comments on this clonotype: Its cognate antigen is unknown.

TCRdb derives one entry per CDR3 protein from the 5' RACE reads, leaving out DNA. This table holds about 430,000 distinct CDR3 sequences. Germline V lookup: CDR1 DFQATT, CDR2 SNEGSKA (reference sequence). CDR3 length equals 13 residues. V usage is TRBV20-1 and J usage is TRBJ1-4; TCRdb's D call of TRBD1 is untestable without DNA. This receptor was obtained from a woman aged 45-59 years in good health. The specimen sequenced was blood T cells: a sorted CD56 or NKG2C T cell subset, CD4+ or CD8+ T cells, or bulk PBMC T cells (not recorded which). CDR3 protein: CSAWGTANEKLFF.